The 31 T cell receptor beta chains below all came from one sample that was sequenced in a study of blood T cell repertoires in COVID-19. Assay used: immunoSEQ multiplex PCR; TCRdb lists only in-frame clones, some missing. There are about 120,000 clones in the sample; 80% to 90% occur only once, and about 29% lies in the top ten. The source material was peripheral blood. The receptor source for this set is a man in his 70s with active or convalescent COVID-19.

The V call is TRBV9, the J call TRBJ1-1, with D possibly matching TRBD1 (5 bases). The CDR3 sequence is 13 residues long. Trimming left V 6 bases short and J 5 bases short, with 14 bases between. Looked up from germline, CDR1 is SGDLS and CDR2 is YYNGEE. The CDR3 is CASTPTQGTEAFF. CDR3 DNA sequence: TGTGCCAGCACCCCTACCCAGGGAACTGAAGCTTTCTTT.

This clone appeared once. This chain links TRBV27 with TRBJ1-2, with D possibly being TRBD1 (6 bases). Germline V gene data show CDR1 as MNHEY and CDR2 as SMNVEV (reference sequence). CDR3 length: 13 residues. The V and J ends lost 7 bases and 4 bases respectively, with 13 bases between them. The CDR3 DNA is TGTGCCAGCACCAAAGACAGGTTCTATGGCTACACCTTC. Translated, it gives CASTKDRFYGYTF.

This clone has a single count. The gene calls are TRBV2 and TRBJ1-5; tentatively, D is TRBD1 (6 bases). The V gene's germline CDR1 is SNHLY and CDR2 FYNNEI. Trimming cost V 8 bases and J 6 bases, with 14 bases left between them. CDR3 length: 13 amino acids. For the CDR3, the DNA is TGTGCCAGCGAGGGGGGGTCGGGTCAGCCCCAGCATTTT. It codes for CASEGGSGQPQHF.

This chain connects TRBV28 to TRBJ1-2, with 10 bases identical to TRBD1. V dropped 4 bases and J dropped 7; count of bases not matched to a gene: 6. This CDR3 is built from 14 residues. Germline CDR1 MDHEN, CDR2 SYDVKM. CDR3 sequence: CASSSGTGVVGYTF. In DNA, the CDR3 is TGTGCCAGCAGTTCCGGGACAGGGGTAGTTGGCTACACCTTC.

The rearrangement uses TRBV6-6 and TRBJ2-7; TRBD2 aligns across 7 bases. Germline V gene lookup returns CDR1 MNHNY and CDR2 SVGAGI (reference sequence). V shed 2 bases and J 4 bases; nucleotides not matched to a gene: 11. The CDR3 covers 16 residues. DNA for the CDR3: TGTGCCAGCAGTTACAGCGGGGATTGGCTGGGATACGAGCAGTACTTC. It is translated as CASSYSGDWLGYEQYF.

This sequence joins TRBV7-2 and TRBJ2-1; TRBD2 matches 7 bases. Germline V gene sequence: CDR1 SGHTA, CDR2 FQGNSA. V gave up 3 bases and J gave up 4 bases; unmatched junction bases: 3. The CDR3 loop spans 14 amino acids. The CDR3 sequence is CASSFASGYNEQFF. CDR3 nucleotides: TGTGCCAGCAGCTTTGCTAGCGGATACAATGAGCAGTTCTTC.

The V and J genes are TRBV6-5 and TRBJ1-5; D is possibly TRBD1 (6 bases). Trimming left V 6 bases short and J 4 bases short, with 16 bases between. Germline CDR1 and CDR2: MNHEY and SVGAGI. The CDR3 has 15 amino acids. CDR3 sequence reads: CASRPPGQINQPQHF. For the CDR3, the DNA is TGTGCCAGCAGACCCCCGGGACAAATAAATCAGCCCCAGCATTTT.

V usage is TRBV5-1 and J usage is TRBJ1-2, with 7 nucleotides matching TRBD1. Unmatched junction bases numbered 6, after V lost 7 bases and J lost 6 bases. The CDR3 runs 12 residues. The V gene's germline CDR1 is SGHRS and CDR2 YFSETQ. The CDR3 DNA follows: TGCGCCAGCCGCGGGACAGATGATGGCTACACCTTC. Amino acid sequence: CASRGTDDGYTF. Full variable domain (outside the CDR3, taken from reference TRBV5-1 and TRBJ1-2): KAGVTQTPRYLIKTRGQQVTLSCSPISGHRSVSWYQQTPGQGLQFLFEYFSETQRNKGNFPGRFSGRQFSNSRSEMNVSTLELGDSALYLCASRGTDDGYTFGSGTRLTVV.

The sample holds one count of this clone. The chain employs TRBV3-1 (or the pseudogene TRBV3-2) and TRBJ2-3; TRBD2 aligns across 8 bases. This CDR3 has 14 residues. CDR1 and CDR2 (germline): LGHDT, YNNKEL (reference sequence). V lost 9 bases to trimming and J lost 4 bases; unmatched junction nucleotides: 9. As DNA, the CDR3 is TGTGCCAGTGTGGAGCGGGAGTTTTCAGATACGCAGTATTTT. Translating gives CASVEREFSDTQYF.

This chain links TRBV28 with TRBJ2-5; TRBD2 matches at 10 bases. This CDR3 is built from 17 residues. Germline V CDR1 and CDR2: MDHEN, SYDVKM. The trim removed 2 bases at V and 5 bases at J, leaving 11 bases unmatched. Written as DNA, the CDR3 is TGTGCCAGCAGTTTAAGAGGTCTAGCGGGAGTTGGGGAGACCCAGTACTTC. It specifies CASSLRGLAGVGETQYF. The full variable domain, completed using reference TRBV28 and TRBJ2-5, is DVKVTQSSRYLVKRTGEKVFLECVQDMDHENMFWYRQDPGLGLRLIYFSYDVKMKEKGDIPEGYSVSREKKERFSLILESASTNQTSMYLCASSLRGLAGVGETQYFGPGTRLLVL.

The chain couples TRBV2 to TRBJ1-3, with 7 nucleotides matching TRBD1. Germline V gives CDR1 SNHLY, CDR2 FYNNEI. J lost 2 bases, V lost 6 bases, and 4 bases had no gene match. The CDR3 spans 14 residues. For the CDR3, the DNA is TGTGCCAGCAGGGGGACAGTTCCTGGAAACACCATATATTTT. Encoded protein: CASRGTVPGNTIYF.

This chain connects TRBV18 to TRBJ2-1; possibly TRBD2 for D (6 bases). V was clipped by 6 bases and J by 1 base, with 13 bases between them. Per the germline V gene, CDR1 is KGHSH and CDR2 is LQKENI. The CDR3 spans 15 residues. The CDR3 DNA sequence: TGTGCCAGCTCCCTCGTGGAGGGGTCCTACAATGAGCAGTTCTTC. Its protein product is CASSLVEGSYNEQFF.

CDR3: CASSGLLAADTQYF. The CDR3 region has the DNA TGTGCCAGCAGTGGATTACTAGCTGCAGATACGCAGTATTTT. The chain joins TRBV27 to TRBJ2-3, with D possibly matching TRBD2 (6 bases). The CDR3 has 14 amino acids. Trimming shortened V by 5 bases and J by 4 bases, and 13 bases separated the two germline ends. Germline lookup yields CDR1 MNHEY and CDR2 SMNVEV (reference sequence).

DNA for the CDR3: TGTGCCAGCTCACCTAGCTCGGCGGAGACAGATACGCAGTATTTT. Protein product: CASSPSSAETDTQYF. The chain employs TRBV18 and TRBJ2-3, with no clear D. CDR3 size: 15 residues. The V gene's germline CDR1 is KGHSH and CDR2 LQKENI. V lost 3 bases, J lost 3 bases, and 13 bases lay in between.

The chain combines TRBV7-3 with TRBJ1-1, with D possibly being TRBD1 (6 bases). CDR3 length equals 13 residues. Trimming took off 0 bases at V and 4 bases at J, with 6 bases between the two ends. In germline, CDR1 is SGHTA, CDR2 FQGTGA. The CDR3 region has the DNA TGTGCCAGCAGCTTAACAGGGGGCACTGAAGCTTTCTTT. It codes for CASSLTGGTEAFF.

This chain uses TRBV27 with TRBJ2-7; D gene unclear. Trimming pared 2 bases from V and 3 bases from J, leaving 11 bases between. Germline V gene data show CDR1 as MNHEY and CDR2 as SMNVEV (reference sequence). This CDR3 has 14 residues. CDR3 nucleotides: TGTGCCAGCAGTTTAGCGGCAGCCCGCTACGAGCAGTACTTC. It specifies CASSLAAARYEQYF.

J is TRBJ2-7 and V is TRBV27; 7 bases are a match to TRBD1. The CDR3 contains 18 residues. J gave up 0 bases and V 5 bases, and 16 bases lay outside the gene matches. Germline V gives CDR1 MNHEY, CDR2 SMNVEV (reference sequence). The CDR3 loop is CASSPARDSLRVSYEQYF. The DNA for the CDR3 is TGTGCCAGCAGTCCAGCCCGGGACAGCCTTAGAGTCTCCTACGAGCAGTACTTC.

This chain uses TRBV6-5 with TRBJ1-5; 7 nucleotides match TRBD1. The CDR3 covers 15 residues. The germline V gene encodes CDR1 MNHEY and CDR2 SVGAGI. J was trimmed by 5 bases and V by 6 bases; bases with no gene match: 10. The DNA of the CDR3 is TGTGCCAGCAGAAGGGACAGCGGGGGATATCAGCCCCAGCATTTT. The encoded protein is CASRRDSGGYQPQHF.

The gene calls are TRBV11-2 and TRBJ1-6, with a tentative D call TRBD1 (5 bases). Germline CDR1 reads SGHAT; CDR2 reads FQNNGV. V was clipped by 7 bases and J by 7 bases, with 14 bases between them. There are 14 residues in the CDR3. For the CDR3, the DNA is TGTGCCAGCACTAGGGGACGGGAGAATTCACCCCTCCACTTT. This translates into CASTRGRENSPLHF.

This clone was counted once. V and J are TRBV2 and TRBJ1-2, with D possibly being TRBD1 (5 bases). Germline V gene data show CDR1 as SNHLY and CDR2 as FYNNEI. The CDR3 totals 13 residues. The V end was cut by 3 bases, the J end by 7 bases, with 12 bases between. CDR3 nucleotide sequence: TGTGCCAGCAGTGAGGGGGGGAGCCTTGGCTACACCTTC. It specifies CASSEGGSLGYTF.

This clone was seen only a few times. This rearrangement joins TRBV29-1 to TRBJ1-1, with 7 bases identical to TRBD1. The CDR3 has 14 residues. With 3 bases clipped from V and 3 bases from J, the junction kept 7 bases outside the gene matches. CDR1 SQVTM and CDR2 ANQGSEA come from the germline V gene. The CDR3 sequence is CSVESGQHDTEAFF. The CDR3 DNA follows: TGCAGCGTTGAGTCGGGACAGCATGACACTGAAGCTTTCTTT.

This chain uses TRBV4-2 with TRBJ2-1, with 9 bases aligning to TRBD2. This CDR3 is 16 amino acids long. Germline loops: CDR1 LGHNA, CDR2 YNFKEQ. After removal of 0 bases from V and 7 bases from J, the junction contained 7 bases not matched to a gene. The CDR3 sequence: CASSQDLAGGRNEQFF. CDR3 coding DNA: TGTGCCAGCAGCCAAGATCTGGCGGGAGGGCGTAATGAGCAGTTCTTC.

The chain recombines TRBV7-8 with TRBJ2-2, with D perhaps matching TRBD2 (5 bases). Germline CDR1 is SGHVS and CDR2 is FQNEAQ. CDR3 size: 15 residues. V was cut by 2 bases and J by 4 bases, with 11 bases left in between. CDR3 sequence reads: CASSLYRAGTGELFF. The CDR3 DNA sequence: TGTGCCAGCAGCTTATATCGGGCGGGCACCGGGGAGCTGTTTTTT.

The chain uses TRBV23-1 and TRBJ2-7, with D perhaps matching TRBD1 (6 bases). TRBV23-1 is labeled an ORF, and its function is uncertain. V shed 10 bases and J shed 3 bases, with 25 bases lying between them. The CDR3 is made up of 16 amino acids. DNA for the CDR3: TGCGCCACCCCGAAGTTACCGGGACACCGAGGCTACGAGCAGTACTTC. It encodes CATPKLPGHRGYEQYF.

The gene calls are TRBV19 and TRBJ2-1; TRBD2 is a possible D gene (5 bases). Germline CDR1 and CDR2: LNHDA and SQIVND (reference sequence). The CDR3 extends over 15 amino acids. V lost 3 bases to trimming and J lost 0 bases, with 9 bases between them. DNA of the CDR3: TGTGCCAGTAGTATTGGACTGACCTCCTACAATGAGCAGTTCTTC. Amino acid sequence: CASSIGLTSYNEQFF.

The rearrangement links TRBV28 to TRBJ2-7; 7 bases fit TRBD2. This CDR3 spans 12 amino acids. V trimming: 6 bases; J trimming: 6 bases; junction bases outside the gene matches: 5. Germline V gene lookup returns CDR1 MDHEN and CDR2 SYDVKM. The CDR3 coding sequence is TGTGCCAGCAGCCGGACTAGAGGCGAGCAGTACTTC. This gives the protein CASSRTRGEQYF.

In DNA form, the CDR3 reads TGTGCCAGTAGTGCCAGGTTTCAAGAGACCCAGTACTTC. Protein: CASSARFQETQYF. The V gene is TRBV19, the J gene TRBJ2-5, with D uncertain. This CDR3 has 13 amino acids. The V gene lost 5 bases and the J gene lost 2 bases, with 9 bases spanning the gap. The germline CDR1 and CDR2 sequences are LNHDA and SQIVND (reference sequence).

The chain couples TRBV29-1 to TRBJ2-3; 7 bases map to TRBD2. After removal of 4 bases from V and 0 bases from J, the junction contained 13 bases not matched to a gene. The V gene's germline CDR1 is SQVTM and CDR2 ANQGSEA. CDR3 size: 17 residues. CDR3 sequence: CSVGSASGLESTDTQYF. The CDR3 region has the DNA TGCAGCGTTGGAAGTGCTAGCGGTCTAGAAAGCACAGATACGCAGTATTTT.

J is TRBJ2-1 and V is TRBV5-1; 12 bases are shared with TRBD2. Germline V CDR1 and CDR2: SGHRS, YFSETQ. This CDR3 region has 15 residues. The ends lost 3 bases at V and 9 bases at J; junction bases unmatched: 7. CDR3 region: CASSSSRTSGTEQFF. CDR3 coding DNA: TGCGCCAGCAGCTCTAGCCGGACTAGCGGGACTGAGCAGTTCTTC.

CDR3 loop: CASSLAGRAKEKLFF. In DNA, the CDR3 is TGTGCCAGCAGCTTAGCGGGCAGGGCGAAGGAAAAACTGTTTTTT. J is TRBJ1-4 and V is TRBV7-6, with D perhaps matching TRBD1 (5 bases). V was cut by 0 bases and J by 8 bases, with 13 bases left in between. Per the germline V gene, CDR1 is SGHVS and CDR2 is FNYEAQ. The CDR3 spans 15 residues.

This clone was detected a few times. V gene TRBV4-1 combines with J gene TRBJ2-3; tentatively, D is TRBD1 (7 bases). Trimming left V 3 bases short and J 3 bases short, with 13 bases between. The CDR3 has 15 amino acids. Per germline, CDR1 MGHRA and CDR2 YSYEKL. CDR3 loop: CASSQWTGGTDTQYF. DNA for the CDR3: TGCGCCAGCAGCCAGTGGACAGGAGGGACAGATACGCAGTATTTT.